The next 11 T cell receptor beta chains were all read from a single sample in a study of patients and donors after allogeneic stem cell transplantation. TCRdb re-called the RT-PCR reads through MiXCR, storing one row per CDR3 protein. The data contain about 200,000 distinct CDR3 sequences, around 41% of them singletons. The material sequenced was blood, either unsorted or a sorted T cell fraction (not recorded which). All receptors come from a human donor who was either an allogeneic HSCT recipient or a stem cell or donor lymphocyte infusion donor (not recorded which). It is not recorded whose cells these are; they may come from a transplant donor.

The chain recombines TRBV4-1 with TRBJ2-7; D is possibly TRBD2 (6 bases). The germline V gene has CDR1 MGHRA and CDR2 YSYEKL. V lost 1 base and J lost 2, with 12 bases in between. The length of the CDR3 is 15 residues. The CDR3 nucleotides are TGCGCCAGCAGCCAAGCGGGTGGCGGGGCCTACGAGCAGTACTTC. This encodes CASSQAGGGAYEQYF.

This clonotype was seen only a few times. The chain uses TRBV11-2 and TRBJ1-4; unclear D gene. Trimming stripped 1 base from V and 4 bases from J, with 10 bases between. This CDR3 region has 15 residues. In germline, CDR1 is SGHAT, CDR2 FQNNGV. The CDR3 DNA sequence: TGTGCCAGCAGCTTAGCCCGGGCCTTTAATGAAAAACTGTTTTTT. It yields the protein CASSLARAFNEKLFF.

V and J are TRBV5-6 and TRBJ2-5; weak D call: TRBD1 (6 bases). Trimming took 4 bases from V and 2 from J, leaving 21 bases between them. Germline CDR1 SGHDT, CDR2 YYEEEE. This CDR3 has 17 residues. CDR3 nucleotide sequence: TGTGCCAGCAGCCTATTGGGGGCATCCTACCTACAAGAGACCCAGTACTTC. Protein sequence: CASSLLGASYLQETQYF.

This clonotype was seen a few times. The chain employs TRBV20-1 and TRBJ1-1, with D possibly being TRBD1 (6 bases). This CDR3 comprises 12 residues. Trimming stripped 6 bases from V and 1 base from J, with 9 bases between. Germline assignment: CDR1 DFQATT and CDR2 SNEGSKA (reference sequence). This CDR3 reads CSAMDRNTEAFF. CDR3 DNA sequence: TGCAGTGCAATGGACAGGAACACTGAAGCTTTCTTT.

The J gene is TRBJ2-3, the V gene TRBV5-1; 7 bases fit TRBD2. Germline CDR1 SGHRS, CDR2 YFSETQ. This CDR3 spans 16 amino acids. V was clipped by 1 base and J by 0 bases; unmatched bases: 5. DNA for the CDR3: TGCGCCAGCAGCTTGCGGGGGGACTGGAGCACAGATACGCAGTATTTT. This gives the protein CASSLRGDWSTDTQYF.

The rearrangement joins TRBV6-1 to TRBJ2-3; 7 bases line up with TRBD1. The trim removed 5 bases at V and 6 bases at J, leaving 11 bases unmatched. CDR1 is MNHNS and CDR2 is SASEGT in the germline V gene. The CDR3 runs 15 residues. In DNA form, the CDR3 reads TGTGCCAGCAGTATACCACAGGGGACGTCGGATACGCAGTATTTT. It translates to CASSIPQGTSDTQYF.

This chain connects TRBV21-1 to TRBJ1-2; the table's D call of TRBD1 was not tested on the DNA. TRBV21-1 represents a pseudogene. This CDR3 region has 15 residues. CDR3 bases: TGTGCCAGCAGCAAAGCGTTGGGACAGGGGAGCGGCTACACCTTC. This gives the protein CASSKALGQGSGYTF.

The sample holds a few counts of this clonotype. The V gene is TRBV5-8, the J gene TRBJ1-5, with 10 bases identical to TRBD1. Germline loops: CDR1 SGHTS, CDR2 YDEGEE. This CDR3 region has 14 residues. The ends lost 5 bases at V and 6 bases at J; junction bases unmatched: 5. The CDR3 reads CASRRQGAGQPQHF. As DNA, the CDR3 is TGTGCCAGCAGGAGACAGGGGGCGGGTCAGCCCCAGCATTTT.

This clonotype appeared a few times. The CDR3 nucleotides are TGTGCCATCAGTCAGGGACAGGGGAACTATGGCTACACCTTC. Translated, it gives CAISQGQGNYGYTF. The chain has TRBV10-3 and TRBJ1-2; 10 nucleotides line up with TRBD1. This CDR3 is 14 amino acids long. Germline V gene lookup returns CDR1 ENHRY and CDR2 SYGVKD. V lost 5 bases, J lost 2 bases, and 2 bases stayed unmatched.

The gene calls are TRBV12-3 or TRBV12-4 and TRBJ1-1; unclear D gene. V lost 6 bases and J lost 3, with 5 bases in between. This CDR3 contains 11 residues. The DNA for the CDR3 is TGTGCCAGCAGCTCAGACACTGAAGCTTTCTTT. It is translated as CASSSDTEAFF.

The table lists this clonotype with a few counts. Germline and junction disagree at one end, which may indicate a read error. V usage is TRBV6-5 and J usage is TRBJ1-4; 8 nucleotides line up with TRBD1. Germline V CDR1 and CDR2: MNHEY, SVGAGI. CDR3 length equals 14 residues. The chain's CDR3 is CASRSPGGGEKLFF. DNA of the CDR3: TGCGCCAGCAGATCCCCAGGGGGCGGTGAAAAACTGTTTTTT.